The T cell receptor beta chain described here comes from a study of blood T cell repertoires in COVID-19. Turning to the study itself: Acute-phase and convalescent COVID-19 samples originated in the United States, Italy and Spain.

CDR1 SQVTM and CDR2 ANQGSEA come from the germline V gene. CDR3 length: 13 residues. Trimming cost V 6 bases and J 8 bases, with 17 bases left between them. Seattle enrolled patients during active infection and tracked them longitudinally. Authors' processing steps: Quantification of nucleated cells was approximated via reference gene primer amplification. Method: immunoSEQ multiplex PCR; TCRdb's copy keeps in-frame clones and lacks some. V, J and clone size are taken as reported in that table, and D and trimming were inferred from the DNA itself. The sample lists about 140,000 clones, 88% occurring once.

What was sequenced was peripheral blood. The chain employs TRBV29-1 and TRBJ2-1; a possible D gene is TRBD1 (6 bases). The clonotype comes from a human donor with COVID-19, enrolled during active disease. The donor label of this sample is uncertain. The CDR3 nucleotides read TGCAGCGTGCCTATCACAGGGATCTATGAGCAGTTCTTC. This sequence encodes CSVPITGIYEQFF.